A single T cell receptor (beta chain) is shown here with its context. The antigen remains undetermined. This sample is drawn from a study of STAT3 mutations in large granular lymphocyte leukemia. Study conclusions and caveats: Every T-LGLL patient had at least one immunodominant TCRbeta clonotype. In about 30% of the 18 patients, new TCR clonotypes emerged after therapy. Treatment regimens differed across patients between samplings. Persisting codominant clonotypes may have hidden a small pathogenic clone.

Data came from immunoSEQ multiplex PCR; TCRdb stores just in-frame clones and leaves some out. The sample yields about 1,400 clones, around 59% seen once. The CDR3 covers 13 residues. Trimming took 0 bases from V and 5 from J, leaving 8 bases between them. Germline V gene sequence: CDR1 GTSNPN, CDR2 SVGIG (reference sequence). The receptor was derived from a man aged 55 to 69 with T-cell large granular lymphocyte leukemia. Some clones in this sample may be carry-over from other donors' samples. This chain connects TRBV30 to TRBJ1-5; tentative D call: TRBD1 (6 bases). Sequencing was carried out using peripheral blood mononuclear cells. As DNA, the CDR3 is TGTGCCTGGAGTGTGGGGGCGCATCAGCCCCAGCATTTT. It codes for CAWSVGAHQPQHF.